The 17 T cell receptor beta chains below all came from one sample that was sequenced in a study of T cells in Graves' hyperthyroidism and ophthalmopathy. Regions amplified from RNA transcripts were the TCR beta CDR3 regions. The HTBI primer set served for first-round RT-PCR of the TCR CDR3. TCRdb re-derived calls from the multiplex PCR reads in MiXCR, one entry per CDR3 protein. This sample yields about 270,000 distinct CDR3 sequences, of which less than 30% are seen a single time; about 30% belongs to the top ten. The sample taken for sequencing was blood. The source of these receptors is a man aged 35 to 55 with Graves' hyperthyroidism that later progressed to Graves' ophthalmopathy.

This clonotype was seen repeatedly, ten times or more. This chain uses TRBV6-2 or TRBV6-3 with TRBJ1-5, with D hard to call. CDR1 and CDR2 (germline): MNHEY, SVGEGT. The CDR3 contains 14 residues. V was clipped by 7 bases and J by 0 bases, with 10 bases between them. The CDR3 DNA is TGTGCCAGCACACACACGGATAGCAATCAGCCCCAGCATTTT. Its protein is CASTHTDSNQPQHF.

This clonotype was counted many times. The chain uses TRBV29-1 and TRBJ2-7, with D perhaps given as TRBD1 or TRBD2 (5 bases each). Between the trimmed V and J ends, which lost 4 bases and 6 bases, there was a span of 16 bases. Per the germline V gene, CDR1 is SQVTM and CDR2 is ANQGSEA. The CDR3 is 13 amino acids. The DNA for the CDR3 is TGCAGCGTTGTGGGGGTCAGGACGGGCGAGCAGTACTTC. It is translated as CSVVGVRTGEQYF.

This clonotype was seen repeatedly, ten times or more. V and J are TRBV30 and TRBJ2-7; TRBD1 agrees at 7 bases. CDR1 is GTSNPN and CDR2 is SVGIG in the germline V gene (reference sequence). The CDR3 loop spans 13 amino acids. Trimming at V came to 4 bases and at J to 7 bases, leaving 10 bases not matched to a gene. The CDR3 DNA reads as TGTGCCTGGATGTATAGGGGGCTGAAGGAGCAGTACTTC. This gives the protein CAWMYRGLKEQYF.

This clonotype was detected many times. The CDR3 is CASSLRKYGGQPGLVSYEQYF. In DNA, the CDR3 is TGTGCCAGCAGCTTACGGAAATACGGAGGACAGCCGGGACTAGTATCGTACGAGCAGTACTTC. V usage is TRBV7-3 and J usage is TRBJ2-7; TRBD2 agrees at 8 bases. This CDR3 contains 21 residues. Trimming cost V 2 bases and J 4 bases; bases outside gene matches: 25. Per the germline V gene, CDR1 is SGHTA and CDR2 is FQGTGA.

Only one count was recorded for this clonotype. This CDR3 fails to terminate in the conserved phenylalanine or tryptophan, so it likely reflects a read error. The chain has TRBV30 and TRBJ2-7; D gene unclear. Deletions cut 0 bases from V and 4 bases from J, with 4 bases between. The CDR3 contains 11 residues. Germline lookup yields CDR1 GTSNPN and CDR2 SVGIG (reference sequence). The chain's CDR3 is CAWSVEYEQYL. The CDR3 DNA reads TGTGCCTGGAGTGTAGAGTACGAGCAGTACCTC.

This clonotype was detected ten times or more. The rearrangement joins TRBV5-1 to TRBJ2-7, with D possibly being TRBD2 (6 bases). V lost 0 bases and J lost 1, with 17 bases in between. Germline V gene data show CDR1 as SGHRS and CDR2 as YFSETQ. The length of the CDR3 is 17 residues. The CDR3: CASSLVCRAGQSYEQYF. The CDR3 DNA sequence: TGCGCCAGCAGCTTGGTTTGCCGAGCGGGCCAGTCCTACGAGCAGTACTTC.

A single count supports this clonotype. This chain joins TRBV6-1 and TRBJ1-5, with D possibly matching TRBD1 (6 bases). The germline CDR1 and CDR2 sequences are MNHNS and SASEGT. This CDR3 has 15 amino acids. V dropped 6 bases and J dropped 2 bases, with 14 bases sitting between them. CDR3 protein: CASRIGGPGNQPQHF. DNA for the CDR3: TGTGCCAGCAGGATCGGGGGGCCTGGCAATCAGCCCCAGCATTTT.

The chain couples TRBV12-3 or TRBV12-4 to TRBJ2-5, with 7 bases aligning to TRBD1. With V trimmed by 3 bases and J by 2 bases, 6 bases remained unmatched. The CDR3 sequence is 15 residues long. CDR3 sequence: CASSFLGTEQETQYF. CDR3 sequence (DNA): TGTGCCAGCAGTTTTTTGGGGACAGAGCAAGAGACCCAGTACTTC.

The genes are TRBV14 and TRBJ2-5; 9 nucleotides agree with TRBD2. CDR3 length: 16 amino acids. Germline CDR1 reads SGHDN; CDR2 reads FVKESK. V was clipped by 0 bases and J by 5 bases; unmatched bases: 7. The CDR3 region is CASSQDMGLARETQYF. CDR3 DNA: TGTGCCAGCAGCCAAGATATGGGACTAGCAAGGGAGACCCAGTACTTC.

The rearrangement links TRBV29-1 to TRBJ1-1; a weak D match, TRBD1 (5 bases). Germline CDR1 reads SQVTM; CDR2 reads ANQGSEA. The CDR3 covers 10 residues. Trimming removed 7 bases at V and 5 bases at J, with 8 bases between. CDR3 nucleotide sequence: TGCAGCGGGGACGGGACTGAAGCTTTCTTT. Protein product: CSGDGTEAFF.

The CDR3, as DNA: TGTGCCAGCAGTCAGGGAGTAAAAGCTTTCTTT. This encodes CASSQGVKAFF. The chain couples TRBV6-4 to TRBJ1-1, with TRBD1 as a possible D gene (5 bases). Per the germline V gene, CDR1 is MRHNA and CDR2 is SNTAGT. The germline V and J ends were trimmed by 5 bases and 9 bases, with 10 bases remaining between them. The CDR3 has 11 amino acids.

This rearrangement joins TRBV6-1 to TRBJ1-1; D possibly corresponds to TRBD1 (5 bases). The V and J ends lost 6 bases and 10 bases respectively, with 15 bases between them. The CDR3 runs 12 residues. Germline-derived CDR1 and CDR2 are MNHNS and SASEGT. The DNA of the CDR3 is TGTGCCAGCAGCCGATCCCGACAGTCAGCTTTCTTT. The encoded protein is CASSRSRQSAFF.

This clonotype was counted at least ten times. The chain employs TRBV20-1 and TRBJ1-5; 10 bases map to TRBD1. Germline CDR1 is DFQATT and CDR2 is SNEGSKA (reference sequence). V was clipped by 3 bases and J by 4 bases; unmatched bases: 6. The CDR3 is 15 residues long. CDR3 sequence: CSASGDRGLNQPQHF. The CDR3 coding sequence is TGCAGTGCTAGTGGAGACAGGGGGCTTAATCAGCCCCAGCATTTT.

This clonotype was counted ten times or more. The chain links TRBV20-1 to TRBJ2-7, with 10 bases lining up with TRBD2. The CDR3 has 11 residues. The V gene's germline CDR1 is DFQATT and CDR2 SNEGSKA (reference sequence). CDR3 residues: CSSLAGYRQYF. CDR3 DNA sequence: TGCAGCTCACTAGCGGGGTACCGGCAGTACTTC.

J is TRBJ2-3 and V is TRBV15, with 8 bases that match TRBD2. Trimming at V came to 0 bases and at J to 12 bases, leaving 5 bases not matched to a gene. CDR1 and CDR2 from the germline V gene are LNHNV and YYDKDF (reference sequence). CDR3 size: 13 residues. The DNA for the CDR3 is TGTGCCACCAGCAGAGACCCGGGAGGGATACAGTATTTT. Its translation is CATSRDPGGIQYF.

This clonotype was seen many times. The chain couples TRBV27 to TRBJ2-7; D is uncertain. Trimming pared 1 base from V and 6 bases from J, leaving 16 bases between. Germline V gene sequence: CDR1 MNHEY, CDR2 SMNVEV (reference sequence). The length of the CDR3 is 15 residues. This CDR3 reads CASSLYSRLASEQYF. CDR3 nucleotide sequence: TGTGCCAGCAGTTTATATAGCCGGCTGGCGAGCGAGCAGTACTTC.

The V and J genes are TRBV12-3 or TRBV12-4 and TRBJ2-6, with D perhaps assigned TRBD1 or TRBD2 (5 bases each). V was trimmed by 7 bases and J by 0 bases, leaving 16 bases between them. The CDR3 spans 17 residues. The CDR3 loop reads CASTGTGPLSGANVLTF. The CDR3 DNA reads TGTGCCAGCACAGGGACGGGACCTCTCTCTGGGGCCAACGTCCTGACTTTC.